Given below is one T cell receptor (beta chain) in context. These data belong to a study of radiation and T cells in renal cell carcinoma. Produced via immunoSEQ multiplex PCR; TCRdb's table is partial and in-frame only. This sample has some 150,000 clones; roughly 84% occur once, and the top ten carry 12%. Germline CDR1 and CDR2: SGHNT and YYREEE (reference sequence). CDR3 size: 14 residues. Trimming stripped 4 bases from V and 3 bases from J, with 14 bases between. Time point here: baseline pretreatment blood. Treatment of the sample: 15 Gy SBRT to primary tumor, nephrectomy 4 weeks later. The chain joins TRBV5-4 to TRBJ2-7, with D possibly being TRBD1 or TRBD2 (5 bases each). This specimen consisted of blood, obtained from a patient whose treatment included radiotherapy and nephrectomy. This receptor was taken from a woman between 45 and 65 years old with renal cell carcinoma. CDR3 sequence (DNA): TGTGCCAGCAGCCCCTCGGGGCTACACTACGAGCAGTACTTC. Translating it yields CASSPSGLHYEQYF.